This is a list of T cell receptor beta chains from one sample in a study of response to subunit inactivated influenza vaccine. One entry per CDR3 protein, called by TCRdb with MiXCR from the RT-PCR reads. Seen here are under 200,000 distinct CDR3 sequences, about 10% observed once, and the top ten hold roughly a third. The sample was CD8+ T cells sorted from PBMCs, taken less than 30 months after vaccination. These receptors all come from a man between 50 and 69 years old who received an inactivated influenza vaccine. The CDR3 runs from the conserved cysteine through the conserved F or W. Each record gives: clone size, J gene, V gene, D gene, CDR3 protein, CDR3 DNA. A D gene is named only where the DNA matches it firmly. A clone size is listed for some rows: how often the clone was seen (once, few, many), or a class if it is expanded.

clone size: NA; J gene: TRBJ2-7; V gene: TRBV29-1; D gene: NA; CDR3 protein: CSVEAPDSYEQYF; CDR3 DNA: TGCAGCGTTGAAGCCCCAGACAGCTACGAGCAGTACTTC
clone size: NA; J gene: TRBJ2-7; V gene: TRBV27; D gene: TRBD1; CDR3 protein: CASSLVFGTGGHEQYF; CDR3 DNA: TGTGCCAGCAGTTTGGTATTCGGGACAGGGGGTCACGAGCAGTACTTC
clone size: NA; J gene: TRBJ2-7; V gene: TRBV2; D gene: TRBD1; CDR3 protein: CASSDRDRGYEQYF; CDR3 DNA: TGTGCCAGCAGTGATCGAGACAGGGGCTACGAGCAGTACTTC
clone size: NA; J gene: TRBJ1-5; V gene: TRBV27; D gene: TRBD1; CDR3 protein: CASSLYGTGLYSNQPQHF; CDR3 DNA: TGTGCCAGCAGTTTATATGGGACAGGGTTGTATAGCAATCAGCCCCAGCATTTT
clone size: NA; J gene: TRBJ2-7; V gene: TRBV20-1; D gene: TRBD1; CDR3 protein: CSAIRQGRHEQYF; CDR3 DNA: TGCAGTGCTATCAGACAGGGTAGGCACGAGCAGTACTTC
clone size: NA; J gene: TRBJ2-7; V gene: TRBV7-9; D gene: NA; CDR3 protein: CASSLEAGYRYEQYF; CDR3 DNA: TGTGCCAGCAGCTTAGAGGCAGGGTACCGATACGAGCAGTACTTC
clone size: many; J gene: TRBJ1-1; V gene: TRBV21-1; D gene: NA; CDR3 protein: CASSKAQGDVETFF; CDR3 DNA: TGTGCCAGCAGCAAAGCACAGGGCGATGTGGAAACTTTCTTT
clone size: few; J gene: TRBJ2-1; V gene: TRBV2; D gene: NA; CDR3 protein: CASSDEGTWQFF; CDR3 DNA: TGTGCCAGCAGTGACGAAGGGACTTGGCAGTTCTTC
clone size: NA; J gene: TRBJ2-7; V gene: TRBV7-9; D gene: NA; CDR3 protein: CASSPANSYEQYF; CDR3 DNA: TGTGCCAGCAGCCCCGCCAACTCCTACGAGCAGTACTTC
clone size: many; J gene: TRBJ2-5; V gene: TRBV14; D gene: NA; CDR3 protein: CASSQWGLETQYF; CDR3 DNA: TGTGCCAGCAGCCAGTGGGGTCTCGAGACCCAGTACTTC
clone size: NA; J gene: TRBJ2-1; V gene: TRBV12-3/TRBV12-4; D gene: NA; CDR3 protein: CASSYRDIYNEQFF; CDR3 DNA: TGTGCCAGCAGTTACCGGGACATTTACAATGAGCAGTTCTTC
clone size: NA; J gene: TRBJ1-2; V gene: TRBV5-1; D gene: TRBD1; CDR3 protein: CASSAGQGANYGYTF; CDR3 DNA: TGCGCCAGCAGCGCTGGACAGGGGGCAAACTATGGCTACACCTTC
clone size: NA; J gene: TRBJ2-2; V gene: TRBV18; D gene: TRBD1; CDR3 protein: CASSQGTAANTGELFF; CDR3 DNA: TGTGCCAGCTCACAAGGGACAGCCGCGAACACCGGGGAGCTGTTTTTT
clone size: NA; J gene: TRBJ2-7; V gene: TRBV4-3; D gene: NA; CDR3 protein: CASSNPLTGDVYEQYF; CDR3 DNA: TGCGCCAGCAGCAACCCCTTGACTGGGGATGTTTACGAGCAGTACTTC
clone size: NA; J gene: TRBJ2-7; V gene: TRBV7-2; D gene: TRBD1; CDR3 protein: CASSLASYGTAYEQYF; CDR3 DNA: TGTGCCAGCAGCTTAGCCAGTTACGGGACAGCCTACGAGCAGTACTTC
clone size: NA; J gene: TRBJ2-7; V gene: TRBV7-8; D gene: NA; CDR3 protein: CASSLGFSVGWDF; CDR3 DNA: TGTGCCAGCAGCTTAGGGTTCTCCGTGGGGTGGGACTTC
clone size: few; J gene: TRBJ2-7; V gene: TRBV20-1; D gene: NA; CDR3 protein: CSAYPSAVEEYF; CDR3 DNA: TGCAGTGCTTACCCATCGGCCGTGGAGGAGTACTTC
clone size: few; J gene: TRBJ1-5; V gene: TRBV3-1; D gene: NA; CDR3 protein: CASSQAWGSNQPQHF; CDR3 DNA: TGTGCCAGCAGCCAAGCTTGGGGTAGCAATCAGCCCCAGCATTTT
clone size: NA; J gene: TRBJ2-7; V gene: TRBV28; D gene: NA; CDR3 protein: CATGDTSYEQYF; CDR3 DNA: TGTGCCACCGGGGACACCTCCTACGAGCAGTACTTC
clone size: NA; J gene: TRBJ1-2; V gene: TRBV12-3/TRBV12-4; D gene: NA; CDR3 protein: CASSLDHYSYGYTF; CDR3 DNA: TGTGCCAGCAGTTTAGATCACTATTCCTATGGCTACACCTTC
clone size: few; J gene: TRBJ2-7; V gene: TRBV20-1; D gene: NA; CDR3 protein: CSARAQQISYEQYF; CDR3 DNA: TGCAGTGCTAGAGCACAGCAAATTTCCTACGAGCAGTACTTC
clone size: few; J gene: TRBJ1-1; V gene: TRBV29-1; D gene: NA; CDR3 protein: CSVEDWPEAFF; CDR3 DNA: TGCAGCGTTGAAGATTGGCCTGAAGCTTTCTTT
clone size: few; J gene: TRBJ2-4; V gene: TRBV2; D gene: NA; CDR3 protein: CASSPRREASAKNIQYF; CDR3 DNA: TGTGCCAGCAGTCCCAGGAGGGAAGCCTCGGCCAAAAACATTCAGTACTTC
clone size: NA; J gene: TRBJ2-3; V gene: TRBV4-2; D gene: TRBD1; CDR3 protein: CASSLESGGERTDTQYF; CDR3 DNA: TGTGCCAGCAGCCTGGAATCAGGGGGCGAGAGGACAGATACGCAGTATTTT
clone size: few; J gene: TRBJ1-5; V gene: TRBV4-3; D gene: NA; CDR3 protein: CASSQVLGSNQPQHF; CDR3 DNA: TGCGCCAGCAGCCAAGTTCTTGGGAGCAATCAGCCCCAGCATTTT
clone size: NA; J gene: TRBJ2-7; V gene: TRBV20-1; D gene: TRBD2; CDR3 protein: CSASGRAYEQYF; CDR3 DNA: TGCAGTGCTTCCGGGAGGGCCTACGAGCAGTACTTC
clone size: few; J gene: TRBJ2-7; V gene: TRBV27; D gene: TRBD1; CDR3 protein: CASSLGPGGYYEQYF; CDR3 DNA: TGTGCCAGCAGTTTAGGGCCAGGGGGCTATTACGAGCAGTACTTC
clone size: few; J gene: TRBJ2-1; V gene: TRBV11-1; D gene: TRBD2; CDR3 protein: CASSLPAKTSGRLLRGHDAFF; CDR3 DNA: TGTGCCAGCAGCTTACCCGCCAAGACTAGCGGGAGGCTTTTAAGGGGGCATGATGCGTTCTTC
clone size: NA; J gene: TRBJ2-1; V gene: TRBV7-8; D gene: NA; CDR3 protein: CASSPGPSSHEQFF; CDR3 DNA: TGTGCCAGCAGCCCGGGGCCAAGTTCCCATGAGCAGTTCTTC
clone size: few; J gene: TRBJ2-7; V gene: TRBV10-3; D gene: NA; CDR3 protein: CAIGTNPYEQYF; CDR3 DNA: TGTGCCATCGGGACAAACCCCTACGAGCAGTACTTC
clone size: few; J gene: TRBJ2-1; V gene: TRBV6-2/TRBV6-3; D gene: TRBD2; CDR3 protein: CASSATSGGNEQFF; CDR3 DNA: TGTGCCAGCAGTGCCACTAGCGGGGGAAATGAGCAGTTCTTC
clone size: NA; J gene: TRBJ2-1; V gene: TRBV19; D gene: NA; CDR3 protein: CASSISGGPIEQFF; CDR3 DNA: TGTGCCAGTAGTATCAGTGGAGGGCCTATAGAGCAGTTCTTC
clone size: NA; J gene: TRBJ1-1; V gene: TRBV4-1; D gene: NA; CDR3 protein: CASSQDRRMFEAFF; CDR3 DNA: TGCGCCAGCAGCCAAGACAGGCGAATGTTTGAAGCTTTCTTT
clone size: many; J gene: TRBJ1-2; V gene: TRBV12-5; D gene: NA; CDR3 protein: CASGLPQSSTVGYEDYGYTF; CDR3 DNA: TGTGCTAGTGGTTTGCCCCAATCCTCGACAGTGGGGTATGAGGACTATGGCTACACCTTC
clone size: NA; J gene: TRBJ2-7; V gene: TRBV27; D gene: TRBD1; CDR3 protein: CASSLGRTGAYEQYF; CDR3 DNA: TGTGCCAGCAGTTTAGGAAGGACAGGGGCCTACGAGCAGTACTTC
clone size: NA; J gene: TRBJ1-2; V gene: TRBV7-9; D gene: NA; CDR3 protein: CASSLAKLYGYTF; CDR3 DNA: TGTGCCAGCAGCTTAGCGAAGCTCTATGGCTACACCTTC
clone size: few; J gene: TRBJ1-2; V gene: TRBV14; D gene: NA; CDR3 protein: CASSQDLDSLGYTF; CDR3 DNA: TGTGCCAGCAGCCAAGATCTGGACTCCCTGGGCTACACCTTC
clone size: many; J gene: TRBJ2-7; V gene: TRBV4-1; D gene: NA; CDR3 protein: CASSPKVQGEQYF; CDR3 DNA: TGCGCCAGCAGCCCTAAAGTCCAGGGCGAGCAGTACTTC
clone size: many; J gene: TRBJ1-1; V gene: TRBV6-2/TRBV6-3; D gene: NA; CDR3 protein: CASRYAFF; CDR3 DNA: TGTGCCAGCAGGTACGCTTTCTTT
clone size: few; J gene: TRBJ1-2; V gene: TRBV4-3; D gene: NA; CDR3 protein: CASSQVNREGYTF; CDR3 DNA: TGCGCCAGCAGCCAAGTTAACAGGGAGGGCTACACCTTC